This T cell receptor (beta chain) was obtained from a study of T cell responses to AZD1222 COVID-19 vaccine. Study information: Second doses at about 4 or about 12 weeks were pooled.

Germline V CDR1 and CDR2: SNHLY, FYNNEI. The CDR3 runs 14 residues. V dropped 6 bases and J dropped 8 bases, with 16 bases sitting between them. Study observations and caveats: Spike-specific TCR breadth and depth went up after people got two AZD1222 doses. Only 5 to 7 AZD1222 recipients tested seropositive at baseline. Vaccine-associated CD4 TCRs spanned spike, dominant at 160-218 and 743-854.

This clone turned up a few times. Its specificity is not known. The protocol was immunoSEQ multiplex PCR, while the TCRdb copy is restricted to in-frame clones and leaves out a portion. The sample includes some 98,000 clones, about 88% of them seen just once. The starting material was peripheral blood, obtained on day 0 of AZD1222 vaccination. This TCR was sampled from an adult in good health. The J gene is TRBJ1-4, the V gene TRBV2; D gene ambiguous. The CDR3 DNA sequence: TGTGCCAGCAGGCCGGGAGGGCAATGGGAAAAACTGTTTTTT. It codes for CASRPGGQWEKLFF.